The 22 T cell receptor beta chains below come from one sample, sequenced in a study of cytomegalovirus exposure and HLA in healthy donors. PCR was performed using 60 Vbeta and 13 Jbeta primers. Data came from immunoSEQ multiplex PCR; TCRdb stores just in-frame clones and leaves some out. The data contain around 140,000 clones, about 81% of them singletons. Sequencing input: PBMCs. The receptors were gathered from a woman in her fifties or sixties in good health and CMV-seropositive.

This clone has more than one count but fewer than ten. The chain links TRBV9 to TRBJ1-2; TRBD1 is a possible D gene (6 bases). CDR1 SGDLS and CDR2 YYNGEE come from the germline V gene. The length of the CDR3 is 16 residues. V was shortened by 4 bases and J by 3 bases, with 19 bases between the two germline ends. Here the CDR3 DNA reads TGTGCCAGCAGCCCCGCGGACAGCGGGGTCTACTATGGCTACACCTTC. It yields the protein CASSPADSGVYYGYTF. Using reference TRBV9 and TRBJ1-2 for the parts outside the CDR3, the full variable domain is DSGVTQTPKHLITATGQRVTLRCSPRSGDLSVYWYQQSLDQGLQFLIQYYNGEERAKGNILERFSAQQFPDLHSELNLSSLELGDSALYFCASSPADSGVYYGYTFGSGTRLTVV.

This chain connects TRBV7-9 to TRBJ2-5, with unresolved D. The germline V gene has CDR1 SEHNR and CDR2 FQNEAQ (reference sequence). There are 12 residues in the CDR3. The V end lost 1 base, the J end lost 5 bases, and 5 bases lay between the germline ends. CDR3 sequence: CASSLDGETQYF. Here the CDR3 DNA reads TGTGCCAGCAGCTTAGACGGGGAGACCCAGTACTTC.

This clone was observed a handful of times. The CDR3 region is CASSQDPSYRTSGRYTNEQFF. The CDR3 DNA is TGCGCCAGCAGCCAAGATCCGTCTTACCGGACTAGCGGGAGATACACGAATGAGCAGTTCTTC. This chain links TRBV4-1 with TRBJ2-1; the match to TRBD2 covers 13 bases. The CDR3 totals 21 residues. Germline lookup yields CDR1 MGHRA and CDR2 YSYEKL. Losses at the gene ends were 0 bases for V and 7 bases for J; bases not matched to a gene: 18.

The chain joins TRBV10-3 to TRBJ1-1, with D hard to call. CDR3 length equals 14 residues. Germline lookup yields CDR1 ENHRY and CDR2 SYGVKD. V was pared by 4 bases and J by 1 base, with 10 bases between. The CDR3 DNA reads TGTGCCATCAGTGGGGCAGGCCGGAACACTGAAGCTTTCTTT. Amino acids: CAISGAGRNTEAFF.

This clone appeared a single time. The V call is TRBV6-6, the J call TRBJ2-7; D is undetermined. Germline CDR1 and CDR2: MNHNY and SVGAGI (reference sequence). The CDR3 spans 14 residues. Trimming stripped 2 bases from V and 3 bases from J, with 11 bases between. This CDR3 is CASSYSPEDYEQYF. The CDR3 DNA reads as TGTGCCAGCAGTTACAGCCCTGAGGACTACGAGCAGTACTTC.

The CDR3 loop is CASSLAASGFYEQYF. The CDR3 DNA reads TGTGCCAGCAGCTTAGCGGCTAGCGGATTCTACGAGCAGTACTTC. The chain employs TRBV7-9 and TRBJ2-7; 7 positions agree with TRBD2. CDR1 and CDR2 from the germline V gene are SEHNR and FQNEAQ (reference sequence). This CDR3 comprises 15 residues. The V gene end was trimmed by 0 bases and the J gene end by 3 bases; junction bases not matched to a gene: 5.

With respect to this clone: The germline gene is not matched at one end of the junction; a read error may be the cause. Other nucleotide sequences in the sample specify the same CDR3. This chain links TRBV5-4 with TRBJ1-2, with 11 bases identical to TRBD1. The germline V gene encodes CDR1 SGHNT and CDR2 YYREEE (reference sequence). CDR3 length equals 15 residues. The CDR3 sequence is CASSLGTGGFYGYTF. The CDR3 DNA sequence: TGTGCCAGCAGCCTCGGGACAGGGGGATTCTATGGCTACACCTTT.

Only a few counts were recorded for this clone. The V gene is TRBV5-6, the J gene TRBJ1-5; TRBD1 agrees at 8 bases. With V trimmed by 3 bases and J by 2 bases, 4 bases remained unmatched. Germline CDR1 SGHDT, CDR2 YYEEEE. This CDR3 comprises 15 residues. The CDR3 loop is CASSSTGAGNQPQHF. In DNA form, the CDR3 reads TGTGCCAGCAGCTCGACAGGGGCCGGCAATCAGCCCCAGCATTTT.

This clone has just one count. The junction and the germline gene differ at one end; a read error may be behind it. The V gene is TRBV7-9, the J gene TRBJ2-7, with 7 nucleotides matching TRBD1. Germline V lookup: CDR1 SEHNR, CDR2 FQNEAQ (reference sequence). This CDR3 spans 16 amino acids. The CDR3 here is CSSSLDQGGIGYEQYF. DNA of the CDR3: TGTTCCAGCAGCTTAGATCAAGGGGGCATAGGGTACGAGCAGTACTTC.

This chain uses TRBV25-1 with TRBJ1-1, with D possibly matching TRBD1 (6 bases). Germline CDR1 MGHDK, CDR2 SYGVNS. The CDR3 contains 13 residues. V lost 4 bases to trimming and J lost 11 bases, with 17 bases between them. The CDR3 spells CASSVNVRGAAFF. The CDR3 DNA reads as TGTGCCAGCAGTGTAAATGTGCGGGGGGCGGCTTTCTTT. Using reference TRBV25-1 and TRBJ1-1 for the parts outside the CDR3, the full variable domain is EADIYQTPRYLVIGTGKKITLECSQTMGHDKMYWYQQDPGMELHLIHYSYGVNSTEKGDLSSESTVSRIRTEHFPLTLESARPSHTSQYLCASSVNVRGAAFFGQGTRLTVV.

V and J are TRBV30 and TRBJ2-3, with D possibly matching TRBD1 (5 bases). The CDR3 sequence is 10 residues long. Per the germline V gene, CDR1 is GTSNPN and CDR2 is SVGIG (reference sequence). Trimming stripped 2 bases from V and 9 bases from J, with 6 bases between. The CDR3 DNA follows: TGTGCCTGGAGTCGGACAACGCAGTATTTT. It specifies CAWSRTTQYF.

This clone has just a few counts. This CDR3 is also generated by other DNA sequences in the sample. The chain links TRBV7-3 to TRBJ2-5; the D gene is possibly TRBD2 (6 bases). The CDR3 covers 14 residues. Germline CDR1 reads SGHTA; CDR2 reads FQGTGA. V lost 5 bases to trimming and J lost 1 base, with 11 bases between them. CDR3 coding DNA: TGTGCCAGCAGCCCAACGGGACTCCAAGAGACCCAGTACTTC. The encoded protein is CASSPTGLQETQYF.

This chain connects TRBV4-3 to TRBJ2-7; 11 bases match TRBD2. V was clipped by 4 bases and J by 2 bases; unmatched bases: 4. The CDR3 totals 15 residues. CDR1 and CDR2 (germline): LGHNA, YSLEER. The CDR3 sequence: CASSLTSGGPYEQYF. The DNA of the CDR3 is TGCGCCAGCAGCCTTACTAGCGGGGGACCCTACGAGCAGTACTTC.

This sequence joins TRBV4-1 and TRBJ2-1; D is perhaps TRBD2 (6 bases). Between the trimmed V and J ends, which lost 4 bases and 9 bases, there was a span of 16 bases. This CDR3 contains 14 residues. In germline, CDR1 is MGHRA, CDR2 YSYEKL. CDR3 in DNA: TGCGCCAGCAGCCTCCGACTAGTTGTGGCTGAGCAGTTCTTC. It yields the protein CASSLRLVVAEQFF.

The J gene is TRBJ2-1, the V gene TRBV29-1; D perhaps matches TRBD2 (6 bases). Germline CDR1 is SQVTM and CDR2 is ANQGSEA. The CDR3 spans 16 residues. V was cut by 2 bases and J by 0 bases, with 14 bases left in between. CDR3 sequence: CSVEPGSASSYNEQFF. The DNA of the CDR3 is TGCAGCGTTGAACCCGGGAGCGCGAGCTCCTACAATGAGCAGTTCTTC.

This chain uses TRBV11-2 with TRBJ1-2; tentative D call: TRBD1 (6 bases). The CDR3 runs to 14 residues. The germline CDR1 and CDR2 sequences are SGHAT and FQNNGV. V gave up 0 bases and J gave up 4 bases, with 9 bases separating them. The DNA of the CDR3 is TGTGCCAGCAGCTTAGAGGACAGCCCCTATGGCTACACCTTC. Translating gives CASSLEDSPYGYTF.

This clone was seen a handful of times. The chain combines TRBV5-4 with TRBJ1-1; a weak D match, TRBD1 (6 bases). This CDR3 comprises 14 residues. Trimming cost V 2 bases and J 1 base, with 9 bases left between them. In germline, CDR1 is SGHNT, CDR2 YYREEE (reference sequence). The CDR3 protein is CASSFTQGNTEAFF. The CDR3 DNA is TGTGCCAGCAGCTTCACACAGGGGAACACTGAAGCTTTCTTT.

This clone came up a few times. CDR3 in DNA: TGCGCCAGCAGAGCGGCAGGGGGCACCGGGGAGCTGTTTTTT. Residues: CASRAAGGTGELFF. This chain joins TRBV5-1 and TRBJ2-2, with 7 nucleotides matching TRBD1. The CDR3 has 14 residues. J was trimmed by 4 bases and V by 5 bases; bases with no gene match: 5. The germline V gene has CDR1 SGHRS and CDR2 YFSETQ.

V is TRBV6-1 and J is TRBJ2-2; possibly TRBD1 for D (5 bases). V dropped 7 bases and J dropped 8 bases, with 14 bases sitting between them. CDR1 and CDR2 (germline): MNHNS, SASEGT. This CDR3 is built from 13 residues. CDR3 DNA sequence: TGTGCCAGCAACGGACAATTAGAAGGGGAGCTGTTTTTT. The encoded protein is CASNGQLEGELFF.

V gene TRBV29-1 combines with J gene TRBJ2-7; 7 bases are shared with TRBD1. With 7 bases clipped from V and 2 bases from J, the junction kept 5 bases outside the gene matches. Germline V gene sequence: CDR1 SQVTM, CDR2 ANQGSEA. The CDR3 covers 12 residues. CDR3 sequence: CSGLGTAYEQYF. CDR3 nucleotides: TGCAGCGGCCTCGGGACAGCCTACGAGCAGTACTTC.

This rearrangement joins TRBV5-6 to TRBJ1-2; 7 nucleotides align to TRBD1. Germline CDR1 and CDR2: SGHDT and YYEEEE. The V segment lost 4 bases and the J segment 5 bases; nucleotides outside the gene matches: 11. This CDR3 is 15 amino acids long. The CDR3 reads CASSGGTELLYGYTF. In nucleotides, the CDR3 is TGTGCCAGCAGCGGAGGGACAGAACTCTTATATGGCTACACCTTC.

The CDR3 region has the DNA TGTGCCAGCACTTCGGACAGATTTTCGCGGTACTTC. This encodes CASTSDRFSRYF. This chain connects TRBV7-9 to TRBJ2-7; TRBD1 is a possible D gene (6 bases). The V gene lost 7 bases and the J gene lost 12 bases, with 19 bases spanning the gap. The CDR3 has 12 amino acids. The germline V gene encodes CDR1 SEHNR and CDR2 FQNEAQ (reference sequence).